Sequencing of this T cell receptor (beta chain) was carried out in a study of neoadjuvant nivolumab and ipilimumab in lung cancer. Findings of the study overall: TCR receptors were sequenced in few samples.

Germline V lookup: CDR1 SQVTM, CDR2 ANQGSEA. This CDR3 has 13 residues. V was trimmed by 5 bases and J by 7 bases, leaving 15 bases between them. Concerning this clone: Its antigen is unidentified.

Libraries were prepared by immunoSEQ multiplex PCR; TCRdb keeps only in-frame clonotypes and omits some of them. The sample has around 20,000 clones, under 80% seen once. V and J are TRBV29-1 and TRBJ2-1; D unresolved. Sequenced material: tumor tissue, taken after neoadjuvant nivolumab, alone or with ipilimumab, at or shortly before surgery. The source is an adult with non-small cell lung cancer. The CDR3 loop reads CSVLRQALNEQFF. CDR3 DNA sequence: TGCAGCGTTTTACGGCAGGCTCTAAATGAGCAGTTCTTC.